This T cell receptor (beta chain) was recovered during a study of blood T cell repertoires in COVID-19. Background on the study: Acute-phase and convalescent COVID-19 samples originated in the United States, Italy and Spain. PBMCs, B-cell-depleted T cells, or T cells were the source of the cDNA or gDNA that made up the material.

The J segment lost 6 bases and the V segment lost 3 bases, leaving 10 bases of the junction unmatched. Germline CDR1 is SGHNT and CDR2 is YYREEE (reference sequence). The CDR3 has 16 residues. Under the authors' procedure: Reference gene primer amplification in the assay estimated nucleated cell counts. Sequencing used immunoSEQ multiplex PCR; TCRdb keeps in-frame clones, though not all of them. The D gene and trimming were derived from the DNA, and the V and J assignments and clone size from that table. This sample has about 25,000 clones; roughly 82% occur once, and the top ten carry about 1.8%. The chain employs TRBV5-4 and TRBJ2-7; TRBD2 aligns across 12 bases. This TCR came from a man older than 75 with active or convalescent COVID-19. The sample consisted of peripheral blood. This CDR3 is CASSYSASGRAVEQYF. CDR3 DNA: TGTGCCAGCAGCTACTCGGCTAGCGGGAGGGCAGTCGAGCAGTACTTC.